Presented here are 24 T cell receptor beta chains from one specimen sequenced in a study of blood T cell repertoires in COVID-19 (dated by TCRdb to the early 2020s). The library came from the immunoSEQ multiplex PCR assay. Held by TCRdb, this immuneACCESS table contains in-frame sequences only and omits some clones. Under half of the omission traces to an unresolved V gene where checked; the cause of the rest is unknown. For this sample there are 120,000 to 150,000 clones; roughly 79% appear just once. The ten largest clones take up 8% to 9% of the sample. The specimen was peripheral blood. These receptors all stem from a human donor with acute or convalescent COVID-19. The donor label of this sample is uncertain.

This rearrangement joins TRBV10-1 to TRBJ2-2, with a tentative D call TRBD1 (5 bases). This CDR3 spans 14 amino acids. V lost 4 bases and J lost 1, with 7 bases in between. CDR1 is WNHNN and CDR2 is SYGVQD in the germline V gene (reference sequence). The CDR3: CASSGQGNTGELFF. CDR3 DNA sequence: TGCGCCAGCAGTGGGCAGGGGAACACCGGGGAGCTGTTTTTT.

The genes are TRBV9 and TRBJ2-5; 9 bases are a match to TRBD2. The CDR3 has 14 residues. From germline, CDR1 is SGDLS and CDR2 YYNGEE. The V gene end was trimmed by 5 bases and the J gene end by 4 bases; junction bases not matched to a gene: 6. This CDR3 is CASSRQGLAETQYF. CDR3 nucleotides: TGTGCCAGCAGTCGTCAGGGACTAGCAGAGACCCAGTACTTC.

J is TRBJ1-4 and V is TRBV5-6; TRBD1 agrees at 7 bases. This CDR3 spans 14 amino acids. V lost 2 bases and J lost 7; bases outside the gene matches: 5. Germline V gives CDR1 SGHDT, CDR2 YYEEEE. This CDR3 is CASSLQGLGEKLFF. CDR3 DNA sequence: TGTGCCAGCAGCTTACAGGGGCTAGGTGAAAAACTGTTTTTT.

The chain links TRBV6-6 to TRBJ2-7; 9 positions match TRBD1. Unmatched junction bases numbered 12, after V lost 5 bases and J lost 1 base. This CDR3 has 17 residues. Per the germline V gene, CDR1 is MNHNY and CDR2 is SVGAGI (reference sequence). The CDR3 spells CASSPGTGRDPSYEQYF. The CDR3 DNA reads TGTGCCAGCAGTCCCGGGACAGGGCGGGACCCTTCCTACGAGCAGTACTTC.

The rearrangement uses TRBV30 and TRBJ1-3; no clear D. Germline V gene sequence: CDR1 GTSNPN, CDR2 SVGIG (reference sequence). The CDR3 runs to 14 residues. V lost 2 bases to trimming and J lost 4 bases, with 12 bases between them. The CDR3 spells CAWSTDPGGNTIYF. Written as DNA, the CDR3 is TGTGCCTGGAGTACCGACCCGGGAGGAAACACCATATATTTT.

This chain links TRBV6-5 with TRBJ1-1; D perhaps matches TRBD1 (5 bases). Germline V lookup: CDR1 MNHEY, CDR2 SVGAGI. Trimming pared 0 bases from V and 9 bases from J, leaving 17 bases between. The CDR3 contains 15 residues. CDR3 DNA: TGTGCCAGCAGTTACTCGGGAAGGGGCCTCACCCAAGCTTTCTTT. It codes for CASSYSGRGLTQAFF.

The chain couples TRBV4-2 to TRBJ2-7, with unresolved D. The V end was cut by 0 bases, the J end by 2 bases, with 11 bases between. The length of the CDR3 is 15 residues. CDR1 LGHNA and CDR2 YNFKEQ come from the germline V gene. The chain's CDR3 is CASSQERNLAYEQYF. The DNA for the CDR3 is TGTGCCAGCAGCCAAGAGCGGAACCTAGCCTACGAGCAGTACTTC.

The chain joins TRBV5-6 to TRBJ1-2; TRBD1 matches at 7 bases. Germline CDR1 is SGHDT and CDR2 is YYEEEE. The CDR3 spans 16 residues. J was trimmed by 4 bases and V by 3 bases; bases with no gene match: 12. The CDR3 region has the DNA TGTGCCAGCAGCTCCGGACAGGACCCCCGCCTCTATGGCTACACCTTC. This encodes CASSSGQDPRLYGYTF.

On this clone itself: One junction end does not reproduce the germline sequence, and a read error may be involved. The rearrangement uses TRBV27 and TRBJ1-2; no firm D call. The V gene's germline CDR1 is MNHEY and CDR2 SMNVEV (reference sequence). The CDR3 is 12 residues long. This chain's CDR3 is CASSFPGAPVAF. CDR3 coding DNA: TGTGCCAGCAGTTTTCCGGGAGCCCCCGTAGCCTTC.

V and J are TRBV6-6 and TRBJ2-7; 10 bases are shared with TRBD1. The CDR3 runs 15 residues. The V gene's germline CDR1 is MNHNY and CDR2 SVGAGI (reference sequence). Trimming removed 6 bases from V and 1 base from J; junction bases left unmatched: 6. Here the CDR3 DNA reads TGTGCCAGCAGACCCCGGGACAGGGGTTCCTACGAGCAGTACTTC. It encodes CASRPRDRGSYEQYF.

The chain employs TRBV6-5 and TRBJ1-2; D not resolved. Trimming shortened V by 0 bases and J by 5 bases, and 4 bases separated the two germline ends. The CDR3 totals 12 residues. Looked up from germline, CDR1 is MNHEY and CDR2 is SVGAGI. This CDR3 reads CASSYSGYGYTF. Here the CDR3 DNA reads TGTGCCAGCAGTTACTCCGGGTATGGCTACACCTTC.

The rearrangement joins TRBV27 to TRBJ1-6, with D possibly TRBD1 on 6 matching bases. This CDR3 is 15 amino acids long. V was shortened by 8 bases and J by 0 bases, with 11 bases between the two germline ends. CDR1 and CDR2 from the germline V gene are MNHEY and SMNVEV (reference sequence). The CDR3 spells CASSDRFSYNSPLHF. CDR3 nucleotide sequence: TGTGCCAGCTCTGACAGGTTCTCCTATAATTCACCCCTCCACTTT.

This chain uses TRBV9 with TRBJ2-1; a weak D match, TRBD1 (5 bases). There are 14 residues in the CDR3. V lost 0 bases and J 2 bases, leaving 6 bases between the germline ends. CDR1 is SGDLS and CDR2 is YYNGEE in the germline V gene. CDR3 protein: CASSVEGTYNEQFF. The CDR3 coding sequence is TGTGCCAGCAGCGTAGAGGGGACCTACAATGAGCAGTTCTTC.

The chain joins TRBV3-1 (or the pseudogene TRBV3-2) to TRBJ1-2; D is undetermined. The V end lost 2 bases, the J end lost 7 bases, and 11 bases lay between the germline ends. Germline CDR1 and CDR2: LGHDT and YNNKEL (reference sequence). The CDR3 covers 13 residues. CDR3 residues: CASSQQVFTGYTF. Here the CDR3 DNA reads TGTGCCAGCAGCCAACAGGTATTTACTGGCTACACCTTC.

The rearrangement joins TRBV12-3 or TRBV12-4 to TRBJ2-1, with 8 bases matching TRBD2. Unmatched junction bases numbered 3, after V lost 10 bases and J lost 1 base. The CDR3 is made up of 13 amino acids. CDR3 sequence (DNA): TGTGCCATCTTAGCGGGGTCCTACAATGAGCAGTTCTTC. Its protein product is CAILAGSYNEQFF.

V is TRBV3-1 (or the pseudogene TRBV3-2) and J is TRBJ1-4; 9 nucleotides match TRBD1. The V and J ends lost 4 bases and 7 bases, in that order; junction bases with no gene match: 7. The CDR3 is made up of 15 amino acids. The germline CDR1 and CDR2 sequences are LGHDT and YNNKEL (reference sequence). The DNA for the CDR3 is TGTGCCAGCAGCCTACCGGGACAGGGAGGTGAAAAACTGTTTTTT. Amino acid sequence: CASSLPGQGGEKLFF.

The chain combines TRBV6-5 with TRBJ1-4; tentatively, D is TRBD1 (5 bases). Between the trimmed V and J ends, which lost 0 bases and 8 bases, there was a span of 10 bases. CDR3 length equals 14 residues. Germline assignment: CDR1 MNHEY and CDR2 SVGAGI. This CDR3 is CASSYSLSGEKLFF. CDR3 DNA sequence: TGTGCCAGCAGTTACTCCCTTTCAGGGGAAAAACTGTTTTTT.

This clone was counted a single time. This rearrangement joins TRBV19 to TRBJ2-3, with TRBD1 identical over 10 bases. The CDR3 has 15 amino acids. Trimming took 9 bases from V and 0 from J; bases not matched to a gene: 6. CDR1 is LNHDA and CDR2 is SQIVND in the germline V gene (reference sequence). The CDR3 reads CASLRQGASTDTQYF. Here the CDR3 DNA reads TGTGCCAGCTTACGACAGGGGGCAAGCACAGATACGCAGTATTTT. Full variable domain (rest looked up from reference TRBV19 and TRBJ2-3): DGGITQSPKYLFRKEGQNVTLSCEQNLNHDAMYWYRQDPGQGLRLIYYSQIVNDFQKGDIAEGYSVSREKKESFPLTVTSAQKNPTAFYLCASLRQGASTDTQYFGPGTRLTVL.

CDR3 amino acids: CASSLRRQETQYF. For the CDR3, the DNA is TGTGCCAGCAGTTTGCGGCGGCAAGAGACCCAGTACTTC. This chain joins TRBV12-3 or TRBV12-4 and TRBJ2-5; D gene uncertain. The V end was cut by 3 bases, the J end by 2 bases, with 7 bases between. The CDR3 spans 13 residues.

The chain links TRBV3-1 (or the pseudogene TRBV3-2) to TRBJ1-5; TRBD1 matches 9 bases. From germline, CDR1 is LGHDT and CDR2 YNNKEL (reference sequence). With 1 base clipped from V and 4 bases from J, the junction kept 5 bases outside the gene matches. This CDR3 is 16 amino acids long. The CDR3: CASSQGTGDYNQPQHF. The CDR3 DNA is TGTGCCAGCAGCCAAGGGACAGGGGATTATAATCAGCCCCAGCATTTT.

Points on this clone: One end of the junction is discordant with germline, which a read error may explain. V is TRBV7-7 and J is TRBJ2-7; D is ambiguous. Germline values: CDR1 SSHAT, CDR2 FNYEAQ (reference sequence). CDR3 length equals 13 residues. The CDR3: CASSFGQDYEQYF. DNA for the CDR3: TGTGCTAGCAGCTTCGGTCAGGACTACGAGCAGTACTTC. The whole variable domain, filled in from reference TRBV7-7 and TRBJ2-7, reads GAGVSQSPRYKVTKRGQDVTLRCDPISSHATLYWYQQALGQGPEFLTYFNYEAQPDKSGLPSDRFSAERPEGSISTLTIQRTEQRDSAMYRCASSFGQDYEQYFGPGTRLTVT.

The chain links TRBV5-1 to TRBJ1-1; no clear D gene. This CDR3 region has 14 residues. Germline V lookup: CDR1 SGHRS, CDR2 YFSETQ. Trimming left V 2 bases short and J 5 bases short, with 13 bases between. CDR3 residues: CASSFWAGRTEAFF. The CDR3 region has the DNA TGCGCCAGCAGCTTTTGGGCGGGAAGAACTGAAGCTTTCTTT.

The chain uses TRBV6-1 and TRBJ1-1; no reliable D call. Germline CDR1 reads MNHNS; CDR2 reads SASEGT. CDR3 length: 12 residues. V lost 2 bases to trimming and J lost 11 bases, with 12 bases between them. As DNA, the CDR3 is TGTGCCAGCAGTGAACCTGAGAGGATGGCTTTCTTT. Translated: CASSEPERMAFF.

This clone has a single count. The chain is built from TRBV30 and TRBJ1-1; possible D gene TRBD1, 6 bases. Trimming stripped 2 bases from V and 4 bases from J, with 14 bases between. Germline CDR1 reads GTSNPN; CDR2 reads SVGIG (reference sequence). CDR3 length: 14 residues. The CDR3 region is CAWSPQGRVTEAFF. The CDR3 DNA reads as TGTGCCTGGAGTCCACAGGGTAGGGTCACTGAAGCTTTCTTT.